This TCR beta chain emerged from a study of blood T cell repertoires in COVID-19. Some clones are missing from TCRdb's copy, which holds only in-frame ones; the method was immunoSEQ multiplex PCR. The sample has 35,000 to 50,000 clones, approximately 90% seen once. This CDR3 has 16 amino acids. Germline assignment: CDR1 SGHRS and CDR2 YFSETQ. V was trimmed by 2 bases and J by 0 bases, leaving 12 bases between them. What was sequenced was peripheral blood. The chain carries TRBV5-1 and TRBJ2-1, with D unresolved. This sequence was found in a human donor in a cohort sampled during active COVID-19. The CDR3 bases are TGCGCCAGCAGCTTCGAACTACCCAGCTCCTACAATGAGCAGTTCTTC. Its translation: CASSFELPSSYNEQFF.